These 32 T cell receptor beta chains originate from one sample sequenced in a study of blood T cell dynamics during melanoma immunotherapy (TCRdb year 2020). The meaning of the sample's time point label: pre-treatment baseline. The library was generated by the immunoSEQ multiplex PCR assay. TCRdb took over this immuneACCESS table, retaining in-frame rearrangements with V and J assigned. Such tables are incomplete; in checked studies, under half of the missing clones stem from an unresolved V gene, and the remainder is unexplained. This sample gives roughly 15,000 clones in total; about 83% of them show up just once. About 4.2% of the sample is in the top ten clones. The sample here was blood, taken from a patient treated with checkpoint blockade. The receptors here all came from a human donor with melanoma.

The chain carries TRBV28 and TRBJ2-1; D is unresolved. V was shortened by 7 bases and J by 4 bases, with 14 bases between the two germline ends. Looked up from germline, CDR1 is MDHEN and CDR2 is SYDVKM. The length of the CDR3 is 14 residues. For the CDR3, the DNA is TGTGCCAGCAACACCCCCAGACAATACAATGAGCAGTTCTTC. Protein: CASNTPRQYNEQFF.

The CDR3 DNA is TGTGCCAGTAGTGGAGGGAGGGTGACCCAGTACTTC. Translated: CASSGGRVTQYF. The chain is built from TRBV19 and TRBJ2-5; 7 bases match TRBD2. This CDR3 region has 12 residues. Germline V gives CDR1 LNHDA, CDR2 SQIVND (reference sequence). The V gene end was trimmed by 5 bases and the J gene end by 7 bases; junction bases not matched to a gene: 4. Variable domain in full (rest from reference TRBV19 and TRBJ2-5): DGGITQSPKYLFRKEGQNVTLSCEQNLNHDAMYWYRQDPGQGLRLIYYSQIVNDFQKGDIAEGYSVSREKKESFPLTVTSAQKNPTAFYLCASSGGRVTQYFGPGTRLLVL.

The V gene is TRBV9, the J gene TRBJ2-4; TRBD2 is a possible D gene (6 bases). V lost 4 bases to trimming and J lost 9 bases, with 20 bases between them. Germline CDR1 is SGDLS and CDR2 is YYNGEE. CDR3 length: 15 amino acids. The CDR3 DNA reads TGTGCCAGCAGCCCGGGACTGACCGTAGGTGGCATTCAGTACTTC. This sequence encodes CASSPGLTVGGIQYF. Combining the CDR3 with reference TRBV9 and TRBJ2-4 gives the whole variable domain DSGVTQTPKHLITATGQRVTLRCSPRSGDLSVYWYQQSLDQGLQFLIQYYNGEERAKGNILERFSAQQFPDLHSELNLSSLELGDSALYFCASSPGLTVGGIQYFGAGTRLSVL.

This clone was counted between two and nine times. V gene TRBV28 combines with J gene TRBJ1-6; D gene ambiguous. The germline V and J ends were trimmed by 7 bases and 11 bases, with 15 bases remaining between them. Germline CDR1 reads MDHEN; CDR2 reads SYDVKM. The CDR3 consists of 13 residues. The CDR3 DNA sequence: TGTGCCAGCACCACTGAGAGGGTTCCACCCCTCCACTTT. Encoded protein: CASTTERVPPLHF.

This chain connects TRBV7-6 to TRBJ2-3, with a weak D call TRBD2 (6 bases). CDR1 is SGHVS and CDR2 is FNYEAQ in the germline V gene. There are 13 residues in the CDR3. The V end was cut by 4 bases, the J end by 4 bases, with 9 bases between. CDR3 sequence (DNA): TGTGCCAGCAGCTCCGGACTATCAGATACGCAGTATTTT. It codes for CASSSGLSDTQYF.

This chain joins TRBV28 and TRBJ2-5; no clear D. Deletions cut 5 bases from V and 2 bases from J, with 18 bases between. Germline V gene data show CDR1 as MDHEN and CDR2 as SYDVKM. The length of the CDR3 is 16 residues. DNA of the CDR3: TGTGCCAGCAGTCCTCTTGGTGATGTTAGTCAAGAGACCCAGTACTTC. Its translation: CASSPLGDVSQETQYF. Full variable domain (rest looked up from reference TRBV28 and TRBJ2-5): DVKVTQSSRYLVKRTGEKVFLECVQDMDHENMFWYRQDPGLGLRLIYFSYDVKMKEKGDIPEGYSVSREKKERFSLILESASTNQTSMYLCASSPLGDVSQETQYFGPGTRLLVL.

In this sample, this clone turned up a few times. This sequence joins TRBV2 and TRBJ1-2; D might be TRBD1 (6 bases). The CDR3 consists of 12 residues. The germline CDR1 and CDR2 sequences are SNHLY and FYNNEI. Trimming took 11 bases from V and 4 from J, leaving 14 bases between them. The CDR3 nucleotides read TGTGCCTCGGGGCGGGACATCTATGGCTACACCTTC. Protein: CASGRDIYGYTF.

This clone was found a few times. V is TRBV5-4 and J is TRBJ1-5; no clear D. Germline V gene data show CDR1 as SGHNT and CDR2 as YYREEE (reference sequence). The CDR3 has 12 amino acids. Trimming stripped 7 bases from V and 4 bases from J, with 9 bases between. The CDR3 here is CASHSPNQPQHF. CDR3 coding DNA: TGTGCCAGCCATTCCCCTAATCAGCCCCAGCATTTT.

The CDR3 bases are TGTGCCAGCAGAACCTATACCGAGCAGTACTTC. Protein sequence: CASRTYTEQYF. The chain couples TRBV28 to TRBJ2-7, with D hard to call. The germline CDR1 and CDR2 sequences are MDHEN and SYDVKM. The V end lost 6 bases, the J end lost 6 bases, and 9 bases lay between the germline ends. CDR3 size: 11 residues.

The chain couples TRBV6-1 to TRBJ2-1; TRBD2 matches 7 bases. J lost 9 bases, V lost 3 bases, and 5 bases had no gene match. Germline lookup yields CDR1 MNHNS and CDR2 SASEGT. The CDR3 is 13 residues long. This CDR3 reads CASSDDWGGEQFF. DNA of the CDR3: TGTGCCAGCAGTGATGACTGGGGGGGTGAGCAGTTCTTC.

Relative to its sample, this clone is large. V is TRBV18 and J is TRBJ1-4; no reliable D call. V lost 8 bases to trimming and J lost 3 bases, with 13 bases between them. CDR1 is KGHSH, CDR2 LQKENI, per germline. This CDR3 is built from 14 residues. For the CDR3, the DNA is TGTGCCAGCCGAGAGTCGGGGTCTAATGAAAAACTGTTTTTT. It translates to CASRESGSNEKLFF. Using reference TRBV18 and TRBJ1-4 for the parts outside the CDR3, the full variable domain is NAGVMQNPRHLVRRRGQEARLRCSPMKGHSHVYWYRQLPEEGLKFMVYLQKENIIDESGMPKERFSAEFPKEGPSILRIQQVVRGDSAAYFCASRESGSNEKLFFGSGTQLSVL.

CDR3 nucleotide sequence: TGTGCCAGCAGCTACCTAGTCAGGGCGATATTGAATTCACCCCTCCACTTT. Its translation: CASSYLVRAILNSPLHF. This chain uses TRBV21-1 with TRBJ1-6; the table's D call TRBD1 went unverified against the DNA. TRBV21-1 is reported as a pseudogene. The CDR3 loop spans 17 amino acids.

The CDR3 loop is CASIRSENNEQFF. The CDR3 DNA sequence: TGTGCCAGCATCCGCTCCGAAAACAATGAGCAGTTCTTC. The chain couples TRBV6-1 to TRBJ2-1; D remains unclear. This CDR3 is 13 amino acids long. Trimming pared 7 bases from V and 5 bases from J, leaving 12 bases between. Germline V lookup: CDR1 MNHNS, CDR2 SASEGT.

V is TRBV10-1 and J is TRBJ2-7; 7 bases are a match to TRBD1. Trimming took 0 bases from V and 3 from J; bases not matched to a gene: 2. This CDR3 has 14 residues. Germline CDR1 reads WNHNN; CDR2 reads SYGVQD (reference sequence). The CDR3 bases are TGCGCCAGCAGTGAGTCTGGGACAGACTACGAGCAGTACTTC. It encodes CASSESGTDYEQYF.

V usage is TRBV2 and J usage is TRBJ2-2; D not resolved. There are 11 residues in the CDR3. Germline CDR1 SNHLY, CDR2 FYNNEI. V dropped 6 bases and J dropped 3 bases, with 2 bases sitting between them. CDR3 loop: CASRYTGELFF. CDR3 nucleotides: TGTGCCAGCAGATACACCGGGGAGCTGTTTTTT. Variable domain in full (rest from reference TRBV2 and TRBJ2-2): EPEVTQTPSHQVTQMGQEVILRCVPISNHLYFYWYRQILGQKVEFLVSFYNNEISEKSEIFDDQFSVERPDGSNFTLKIRSTKLEDSAMYFCASRYTGELFFGEGSRLTVL.

The rearrangement joins TRBV13 to TRBJ1-5; D remains ambiguous. V lost 0 bases and J 2 bases, leaving 8 bases between the germline ends. The germline gives CDR1 PRHDT, CDR2 FYEKMQ (reference sequence). This CDR3 comprises 15 residues. The CDR3 bases are TGTGCCAGCAGCTTAGGGCCGACGGGCAATCAGCCCCAGCATTTT. Translation gives CASSLGPTGNQPQHF.

The J gene is TRBJ1-2, the V gene TRBV28, with 9 positions matching TRBD1. This CDR3 is 15 amino acids long. Germline CDR1 is MDHEN and CDR2 is SYDVKM. J lost 7 bases, V lost 7 bases, and 13 bases had no gene match. The CDR3 bases are TGTGCCAGCATGATAACAGGGGGCGCGATGGGTGGCTACACCTTC. Its protein is CASMITGGAMGGYTF.

This chain links TRBV10-2 with TRBJ1-3; D perhaps matches TRBD1 (5 bases). This CDR3 has 20 residues. V lost 4 bases and J lost 0, with 25 bases in between. In germline, CDR1 is WSHSY, CDR2 SAAADI. Here the CDR3 DNA reads TGCGCCAGCAGTGCCTTCTTGCGGGGGGTTCCTTCAGCCTCTGGAAACACCATATATTTT. Amino acids: CASSAFLRGVPSASGNTIYF.

This chain joins TRBV7-6 and TRBJ2-2; D remains unclear. This CDR3 is 19 amino acids long. V was clipped by 4 bases and J by 8 bases, with 29 bases between them. Germline V gives CDR1 SGHVS, CDR2 FNYEAQ. The chain's CDR3 is CASSSPRLRSVLEVGELFF. CDR3 nucleotide sequence: TGTGCCAGCAGCTCCCCCCGTTTACGGAGCGTCCTCGAAGTGGGGGAGCTGTTTTTT.

The chain uses TRBV6-5 and TRBJ2-2, with TRBD1 matching over 10 bases. Germline-derived CDR1 and CDR2 are MNHEY and SVGAGI. With 1 base clipped from V and 7 bases from J, the junction kept 3 bases outside the gene matches. This CDR3 spans 15 amino acids. CDR3: CASSYWRDRGGELFF. DNA of the CDR3: TGTGCCAGCAGTTACTGGCGGGACAGGGGCGGGGAGCTGTTTTTT.

The chain's CDR3 is CASSPGQGEETQYF. As DNA, the CDR3 is TGTGCCAGCAGTCCGGGACAGGGGGAAGAGACCCAGTACTTC. This chain uses TRBV2 with TRBJ2-5; 11 bases agree with TRBD1. The V gene end was trimmed by 5 bases and the J gene end by 3 bases; junction bases not matched to a gene: 2. Per the germline V gene, CDR1 is SNHLY and CDR2 is FYNNEI. This CDR3 is 14 amino acids long.

V is TRBV4-1 and J is TRBJ2-5, with 12 bases identical to TRBD1. With 3 bases clipped from V and 5 bases from J, the junction kept 7 bases outside the gene matches. The CDR3 is 16 residues long. Germline values: CDR1 MGHRA, CDR2 YSYEKL. CDR3 residues: CASSQTGTGGGETQYF. The CDR3 region has the DNA TGCGCCAGCAGCCAGACCGGGACAGGGGGCGGGGAGACCCAGTACTTC.

The V and J genes are TRBV11-2 and TRBJ2-7, with TRBD1 as a possible D gene (6 bases). V shed 1 base and J shed 3 bases, with 13 bases lying between them. Germline V gene data show CDR1 as SGHAT and CDR2 as FQNNGV. This CDR3 is built from 15 residues. CDR3 residues: CASSLVGGPFYEQYF. The CDR3 DNA reads as TGTGCCAGCAGCTTAGTTGGGGGCCCTTTCTACGAGCAGTACTTC.

The gene calls are TRBV18 and TRBJ2-5, with D possibly being TRBD2 (6 bases). Trimming left V 2 bases short and J 2 bases short, with 9 bases between. Germline CDR1 KGHSH, CDR2 LQKENI. This CDR3 spans 14 amino acids. CDR3 sequence (DNA): TGTGCCAGCTCACCAACGACTAGACAAGAGACCCAGTACTTC. Its protein product is CASSPTTRQETQYF.

The rearrangement uses TRBV5-1 and TRBJ2-3; D not certain. CDR1 SGHRS and CDR2 YFSETQ come from the germline V gene. V lost 0 bases and J 1 base, leaving 6 bases between the germline ends. The CDR3 spans 14 residues. The chain's CDR3 is CASSLDTRTDTQYF. Written as DNA, the CDR3 is TGCGCCAGCAGCTTGGATACACGCACAGATACGCAGTATTTT.

This clone was seen once. The gene calls are TRBV7-9 and TRBJ2-5, with D possibly matching TRBD1 (7 bases). The J call may be incorrect, as the DNA end agrees better with TRBJ2-7. The CDR3 contains 17 residues. Per the germline V gene, CDR1 is SEHNR and CDR2 is FQNEAQ (reference sequence). The CDR3 loop reads CASSSRGTASPIYEQYF. The CDR3 DNA is TGTGCCAGCAGCTCCCGCGGGACAGCCTCCCCCATCTACGAGCAGTACTTC.

This clone was seen a single time. The chain employs TRBV5-6 and TRBJ2-5; D remains unclear. V gave up 0 bases and J gave up 5 bases, with 14 bases separating them. This CDR3 spans 15 amino acids. Germline CDR1 SGHDT, CDR2 YYEEEE. The CDR3 DNA reads TGTGCCAGCAGCTTGGGTCGGTACATGGGGGAGACCCAGTACTTC. Translating it yields CASSLGRYMGETQYF.

This chain joins TRBV9 and TRBJ2-3, with a weak D call TRBD2 (5 bases). The ends were cut back, 5 bases at V and 1 base at J, with 17 bases in the middle. CDR3 size: 16 residues. Germline V gene sequence: CDR1 SGDLS, CDR2 YYNGEE. The CDR3 protein is CASSGLGWGGTDTQYF. In DNA, the CDR3 is TGTGCCAGCAGTGGCCTGGGGTGGGGAGGCACAGATACGCAGTATTTT. Full variable domain (rest looked up from reference TRBV9 and TRBJ2-3): DSGVTQTPKHLITATGQRVTLRCSPRSGDLSVYWYQQSLDQGLQFLIQYYNGEERAKGNILERFSAQQFPDLHSELNLSSLELGDSALYFCASSGLGWGGTDTQYFGPGTRLTVL.

The chain employs TRBV5-4 and TRBJ1-1; D ambiguous. In germline, CDR1 is SGHNT, CDR2 YYREEE (reference sequence). The V and J ends lost 5 bases and 4 bases respectively, with 6 bases between them. CDR3 length equals 11 residues. This chain's CDR3 is CASRRGTEAFF. DNA of the CDR3: TGTGCCAGCAGGAGAGGCACTGAAGCTTTCTTT.

V usage is TRBV12-2 and J usage is TRBJ1-2. TRBV12-2 has pseudogene status. The CDR3 length is 12 residues. The chain's CDR3 is CASRRAHGGYTF. CDR3 bases: TGTGCAAGTCGCCGGGCCCACGGGGGCTACACCTTC.

This clone was seen just once. This chain connects TRBV6-6 to TRBJ1-5; the D gene is possibly TRBD1 (6 bases). This CDR3 contains 13 residues. Trimming left V 8 bases short and J 5 bases short, with 13 bases between. The germline gives CDR1 MNHNY, CDR2 SVGAGI (reference sequence). The CDR3 DNA follows: TGTGCCAGCGGGCAGGGGAGCGATCAGCCCCAGCATTTT. It translates to CASGQGSDQPQHF.

This clone was observed a few times. This rearrangement joins TRBV7-2 to TRBJ1-5; no definite D call. V was clipped by 1 base and J by 4 bases, with 5 bases between them. The germline V gene encodes CDR1 SGHTA and CDR2 FQGNSA. This CDR3 region has 13 residues. The CDR3 DNA sequence: TGTGCCAGCAGCTTAGGCATTAATCAGCCCCAGCATTTT. Protein sequence: CASSLGINQPQHF.